Below, 11 T cell receptor beta chains from the same sample are listed, as sequenced in a study of OX40 agonist ivuxolimab in advanced cancers. TCRdb's table, derived via immunoSEQ multiplex PCR, lists solely in-frame clones and lacks some. The sample carries some 70,000 clones, roughly 90% recorded once. The sequences come from CD4+ or CD8+ T cells sorted from blood, collected in a trial of the OX40 agonist ivuxolimab. All receptors derive from an adult with an advanced solid tumor such as melanoma, head and neck, liver or kidney cancer.

The rearrangement links TRBV10-1 to TRBJ2-3; maybe TRBD1 (5 bases). There are 15 residues in the CDR3. CDR1 WNHNN and CDR2 SYGVQD come from the germline V gene (reference sequence). Trimming removed 3 bases from V and 6 bases from J, with 16 bases in between. The CDR3, as DNA: TGCGCCAGCAGTGATAAGGACCCACGACAGGATACGCAGTATTTT. It codes for CASSDKDPRQDTQYF.

CDR3 bases: TGTGCCAGCGTACCGGGAGCTGACAATGAGCAGTTCTTC. Its protein product is CASVPGADNEQFF. The V and J genes are TRBV6-1 and TRBJ2-1, with a tentative D call TRBD2 (6 bases). There are 13 residues in the CDR3. Germline CDR1 MNHNS, CDR2 SASEGT. The V end was cut by 8 bases, the J end by 5 bases, with 13 bases between.

The chain is built from TRBV7-6 and TRBJ2-2; D uncertain. This CDR3 region has 14 residues. Germline CDR1 is SGHVS and CDR2 is FNYEAQ. The V gene lost 1 base and the J gene lost 0 bases, with 3 bases spanning the gap. CDR3 nucleotides: TGTGCCAGCAGCTTAGTTTCGAACACCGGGGAGCTGTTTTTT. It translates to CASSLVSNTGELFF.

The chain recombines TRBV5-4 with TRBJ2-7, with TRBD2 matching over 10 bases. This CDR3 is 16 amino acids long. J was trimmed by 2 bases and V by 4 bases; bases with no gene match: 9. CDR1 is SGHNT and CDR2 is YYREEE in the germline V gene (reference sequence). The CDR3 DNA is TGTGCCAGCAGCCCGTCCCGGACTAGCGGCGCCTACGAGCAGTACTTC. The encoded protein is CASSPSRTSGAYEQYF.

This sequence joins TRBV7-2 and TRBJ2-5; D unresolved. The CDR3 spans 13 residues. Trimming took off 0 bases at V and 6 bases at J, with 8 bases between the two ends. Germline CDR1 reads SGHTA; CDR2 reads FQGNSA. The CDR3 DNA sequence: TGTGCCAGCAGCTTAGCCCCCACGAAGACCCAGTACTTC. It is translated as CASSLAPTKTQYF.

This chain connects TRBV2 to TRBJ1-4; possible D gene TRBD1, 6 bases. The germline V and J ends were trimmed by 8 bases and 4 bases, with 11 bases remaining between them. The CDR3 is 13 residues long. The V gene's germline CDR1 is SNHLY and CDR2 FYNNEI. CDR3 protein: CASGGRDNEKLFF. The CDR3 DNA follows: TGTGCCAGCGGGGGCCGAGATAATGAAAAACTGTTTTTT.

The chain couples TRBV28 to TRBJ1-1; the D is unclear. This CDR3 spans 15 amino acids. Germline CDR1 reads MDHEN; CDR2 reads SYDVKM. Deletions cut 2 bases from V and 0 bases from J, with 10 bases between. This chain's CDR3 is CASSLKVVLNTEAFF. The DNA of the CDR3 is TGTGCCAGCAGTTTAAAGGTGGTACTGAACACTGAAGCTTTCTTT.

The chain combines TRBV7-3 with TRBJ2-1; D is possibly TRBD1 or TRBD2 (5 bases each). From germline, CDR1 is SGHTA and CDR2 FQGTGA. The CDR3 totals 15 residues. Deletions cut 0 bases from V and 7 bases from J, with 13 bases between. The CDR3: CASSLTGTGVNEQFF. The CDR3 nucleotides are TGTGCCAGCAGCTTAACCGGGACGGGTGTGAATGAGCAGTTCTTC.

This chain connects TRBV30 to TRBJ1-1, with TRBD1 matching 10 bases. This CDR3 region has 14 residues. CDR1 is GTSNPN, CDR2 SVGIG, per germline (reference sequence). V dropped 1 base and J dropped 5; count of bases not matched to a gene: 4. The CDR3 region has the DNA TGTGCCTGGAGTGGGGACAGGGGAGGGACTGAAGCTTTCTTT. It codes for CAWSGDRGGTEAFF.

The chain couples TRBV11-3 to TRBJ2-7; 7 bases align to TRBD1. Germline V gives CDR1 SGHNT, CDR2 YENEEA. Trimming removed 5 bases from V and 0 bases from J; junction bases left unmatched: 7. The CDR3 totals 15 residues. CDR3 in DNA: TGTGCCAGCAGCGCGCCGGGACAGAGCTCCTACGAGCAGTACTTC. Residues: CASSAPGQSSYEQYF. Together with reference TRBV11-3 and TRBJ2-7, the CDR3 gives the full variable domain: EAGVVQSPRYKIIEKKQPVAFWCNPISGHNTLYWYLQNLGQGPELLIRYENEEAVDDSQLPKDRFSAERLKGVDSTLKIQPAELGDSAVYLCASSAPGQSSYEQYFGPGTRLTVT.

The chain carries TRBV7-9 and TRBJ2-2; 9 bases match TRBD1. The junction had 6 bases not matched to a gene; V was cut back by 6 bases and J by 1 base. Germline CDR1 reads SEHNR; CDR2 reads FQNEAQ (reference sequence). The CDR3 runs to 16 residues. CDR3: CASRKDRGWNTGELFF. Here the CDR3 DNA reads TGTGCCAGCAGAAAGGACAGGGGCTGGAACACCGGGGAGCTGTTTTTT. Full variable domain (missing parts from reference TRBV7-9 and TRBJ2-2): DTGVSQNPRHKITKRGQNVTFRCDPISEHNRLYWYRQTLGQGPEFLTYFQNEAQLEKSRLLSDRFSAERPKGSFSTLEIQRTEQGDSAMYLCASRKDRGWNTGELFFGEGSRLTVL.